The entry below gives a single T cell receptor (beta chain) sequence along with its context. Its antigen is unknown. Base quality data are lacking; no much larger clone is found one base away. Healthy HIV-negative adults with no recently reported acute infections or vaccinations were included as donors. All donors were Caucasian adults living in Nashville, Tennessee, USA. Magnetic negative selection was used to enrich CD4+ T cells, after which naive cells were positively selected on CD45RA and the negative fraction became the memory subset. Blood was collected by leukapheresis, and PBMCs were isolated by Ficoll-Histopaque density gradient centrifugation and then cryopreserved in liquid nitrogen vapor phase. Analytical flow cytometry was used to check the purity and quantity of every magnetically sorted T cell population. From each sorted fraction, genomic DNA was isolated and quantified by UV absorbance on a Nanodrop 2000c.

TCR CDR3 regions were amplified from genomic DNA by multiplex PCR using the deep immunoSEQ assay. Extracted genomic DNA from each cell subset was distributed evenly across all wells of several immunoSEQ 96-well plates, and each plate was treated as a replicate. For sorted subsets, approximately 200 ng of genomic DNA, equivalent to 25,000 to 35,000 T cell genomes, went into each replicate PCR. Purified libraries were measured with a Qubit 3.0 fluorometer, size-checked on a Bioanalyzer 2100, and measured again with the KAPA Library Quantification kit. Every immunoSEQ 96-well plate was sequenced on a separate single-read 150-cycle Illumina NextSeq 550 flow cell. On the study's bioinformatics: The immunoSEQ output contained only junctional sequences without quality scores, so filtering could not match that applied to full-length reads. Sequences were annotated with PyIR, a Python wrapper for IgBLAST v1.9, and V/J genes and CDR3 were assigned using IMGT germline references. Reads with weak V/J assignments (E-value above 1e-6), missing CDR3, stop codons, out-of-frame junctions, or ambiguous translated residues were removed. V3J clonotypes were defined by identical inferred V gene, J gene, and CDR3 amino acid sequence. To compute the percentage overlap between repertoires, the number of shared unique clonotypes was divided by the size of the smaller repertoire. RTK rarefaction, the Chao1 estimator, and Recon v2.1 estimates of unobserved clonotypes were used to assess repertoire richness. Generation probabilities were computed with OLGA for all TCRbeta clonotypes obtained by the gDNA method from a few donors. Imported from immuneACCESS, the table was reduced by TCRdb to in-frame sequences with V and J called. These copies leave out some clones; in studies compared against another copy, an unresolved V gene accounts for under half, and the cause of the remainder is not known. V and J calls and clone size come straight from that table; D and trimming were deduced from the DNA. Across this sample there are 850,000 to 1,200,000 clones, with approximately 70% seen only once. Roughly 1.5% of the sample belongs to the ten largest clones.

The data stem from a study of shared clonotypes between healthy human individuals (dated by TCRdb to 2018 to 2020). About the investigation overall: The cohort comprised two women and a few men aged 18 to 49 years. For each donor, CD4 naive and CD4 memory were each given three plates, CD8 naive was given two plates, and CD8 memory was given one plate. To estimate repertoire size and how much clonotype sharing occurs between individuals, the study deeply sequenced the blood TCR repertoires of about 5 healthy adults. To increase sequencing depth and limit assay-specific biases, different laboratories used diverse techniques to prepare libraries and sequence TCR repertoires. Per donor, leukapheresis produced somewhere between about 0.9 and 9.5 billion PBMCs. General findings and caveats noted by the study authors: Sampling was limited to blood, and TCR repertoires in tissue likely differ from TCR repertoires in blood. Pairwise subsampling led to the expectation that sequencing depth would affect the degree of clonotype sharing among donors. Even with the large sequencing depth, rarefaction of the sorted-subset datasets indicated that sequencing was incomplete. Naive subsets generally had larger estimated clonotype richness than memory subsets. Roughly 5% of naive CD4, 3% to 3.5% of naive CD8, around 2.3% of memory CD4, and 0.4% of memory CD8 clonotypes were shared across several donors. The genetic and exposure-history diversity represented was limited by the small number of donors. Compared with non-shared clonotypes, the clonotypes found in all four sorted-subset donors had higher generation probabilities.

Sequencing used memory CD4+ T cells sorted from blood. The cell subset or site label, read with the paper, signifies: CD45RA-negative fraction. This clonotype originated in a man younger than 35 in good health.

The nucleotide sequence is given as TGTGCCAGCAGCCAAGATAGATTGGACGAGCAGTACTTC. This gives the protein CASSQDRLDEQYF. This chain is built from TRBV4-2 and TRBJ2-7; the D gene is unclear. The CDR3 covers 13 residues, taking in both the cysteine and the phenylalanine. Only the CDR3 part of the read is kept: 39 bases, read in frame from the first base. The V end loses 0 bases and the J end loses 5 bases, and a stretch of 8 bases separates them. Via the germline V gene, CDR1 is LGHNA and CDR2 YNFKEQ.